Below, one TCR beta chain is given with its context. Clones were sequenced by immunoSEQ multiplex PCR, and TCRdb holds only the in-frame ones, with some missing. In the table there are some 2.1 million clones, 85% to 95% of which are singletons. The V end lost 7 bases, the J end lost 0 bases, and 7 bases lay between the germline ends. CDR1 is SNHLY and CDR2 is FYNNEI in the germline V gene. The CDR3 length is 13 residues. This specimen comes from a study of shared clonotypes between healthy human individuals. The origin of this receptor is a man aged 18 to 35 in good health. The gene calls are TRBV2 and TRBJ1-3; D is undetermined. The sequencing input was naive CD4+ T cells sorted from blood. Indicated subset: CD45RA+ positively selected. CDR3 nucleotides: TGTGCCAGCAAAGCAGGCTCTGGAAACACCATATATTTT. Protein: CASKAGSGNTIYF.